The 8 T cell receptor beta chains presented below share a single source sample, sequenced in a study of blood T cells in healthy people across ages. A second 7 to 11 cycle PCR used barcoded and J-beta primers. TCRdb analysed the 5' RACE reads with MiXCR anew, one entry per CDR3 protein. The sample includes more than 1.4 million distinct CDR3 sequences, about 43% of them seen just once. Sequencing was performed on blood. The receptors originated from a young woman in good health.

V usage is TRBV9 and J usage is TRBJ1-2, with a tentative D call TRBD1 (5 bases). The length of the CDR3 is 15 residues. V dropped 3 bases and J dropped 5 bases, with 17 bases sitting between them. The germline gives CDR1 SGDLS, CDR2 YYNGEE. The CDR3 loop reads CASSELTVGQYGYTF. The CDR3 DNA follows: TGTGCCAGCAGCGAACTGACAGTGGGGCAATATGGCTACACCTTC.

V is TRBV18 and J is TRBJ2-3; D might be TRBD2 (5 bases). Germline CDR1 and CDR2: KGHSH and LQKENI. The CDR3 consists of 14 residues. V lost 3 bases and J lost 4, with 11 bases in between. The CDR3 loop reads CASSPGPAADTQYF. The CDR3 DNA sequence: TGTGCCAGCTCACCGGGTCCAGCGGCAGATACGCAGTATTTT.

This rearrangement joins TRBV6-1 to TRBJ2-3, with D perhaps TRBD2 (5 bases). V gave up 2 bases and J gave up 3 bases, with 18 bases separating them. This CDR3 contains 17 residues. Germline CDR1 reads MNHNS; CDR2 reads SASEGT. The CDR3: CASSESSAGVSTDTQYF. The CDR3 DNA is TGTGCCAGCAGTGAATCGTCCGCGGGCGTTAGTACAGATACGCAGTATTTT.

The V gene is TRBV27, the J gene TRBJ2-7; TRBD1 aligns across 7 bases. CDR3 length: 14 residues. V was clipped by 6 bases and J by 1 base; unmatched bases: 6. Germline V gene data show CDR1 as MNHEY and CDR2 as SMNVEV (reference sequence). In nucleotides, the CDR3 is TGTGCCAGCAGGCATCGGGGACAGTCCTACGAGCAGTACTTC. Amino acids: CASRHRGQSYEQYF.

The rearrangement uses TRBV7-2 and TRBJ2-2; TRBD2 might be the D (5 bases). Looked up from germline, CDR1 is SGHTA and CDR2 is FQGNSA. Trimming shortened V by 1 base and J by 2 bases, and 14 bases separated the two germline ends. There are 17 residues in the CDR3. The CDR3 here is CASSLVSAEGNTGELFF. In DNA form, the CDR3 reads TGTGCCAGCAGCTTAGTATCGGCCGAGGGCAACACCGGGGAGCTGTTTTTT.

The V and J genes are TRBV7-9 and TRBJ2-2, with D possibly matching TRBD1 (6 bases). The CDR3 covers 14 residues. V gave up 10 bases and J gave up 0 bases, with 12 bases separating them. Germline CDR1 reads SEHNR; CDR2 reads FQNEAQ (reference sequence). DNA for the CDR3: TGTGCCAACCCACAGGGTTCGAACACCGGGGAGCTGTTTTTT. Its protein is CANPQGSNTGELFF.

The chain recombines TRBV24-1 with TRBJ2-1; D unresolved. The CDR3 runs to 14 residues. Per germline, CDR1 KGHDR and CDR2 SFDVKD. V was pared by 1 base and J by 5 bases, with 8 bases between. The CDR3 region has the DNA TGTGCCACCAGTGATTTTGAAGCGAACAATGAGCAGTTCTTC. Protein: CATSDFEANNEQFF.

This clonotype was recorded a few times. The CDR3 region has the DNA TGTGCTAGTGGTGCCAACTTCCAACCCCAGCATTTT. It is translated as CASGANFQPQHF. The chain has TRBV12-5 and TRBJ1-5; D is unclear. Germline CDR1 is LGHNT and CDR2 is FRNRAP. Trimming cost V 5 bases and J 10 bases, with 12 bases left between them. The CDR3 has 12 residues.